The 19 T cell receptor beta chains listed next were all sequenced from one sample in a study of blood T cell repertoires in COVID-19. Here immunoSEQ multiplex PCR was the method, and the copy in TCRdb shows in-frame clones only, minus some. Here the sample spans some 100,000 clones, approximately 80% being singletons. Material for sequencing was peripheral blood. These receptors all stem from a woman in her forties or fifties with acute or convalescent COVID-19.

CDR3 sequence reads: CASSQDPGEQPQHF. CDR3 bases: TGCGCCAGCAGCCAAGACCCGGGGGAACAGCCCCAGCATTTT. J is TRBJ1-5 and V is TRBV4-1; D is possibly TRBD1 (5 bases). Trimming took 0 bases from V and 7 from J, leaving 10 bases between them. This CDR3 is 14 amino acids long. Germline CDR1 MGHRA, CDR2 YSYEKL.

The V gene is TRBV7-3, the J gene TRBJ1-1; D is possibly TRBD1 (6 bases). Trimming took 5 bases from V and 3 from J, leaving 16 bases between them. The germline gives CDR1 SGHTA, CDR2 FQGTGA. The CDR3 has 15 residues. CDR3 nucleotides: TGTGCCAGCAGCACCCGAGGGGGGGCGGACACTGAAGCTTTCTTT. Protein product: CASSTRGGADTEAFF. Based on the CDR3 plus reference TRBV7-3 and TRBJ1-1, the full variable domain is GAGVSQTPSNKVTEKGKYVELRCDPISGHTALYWYRQSLGQGPEFLIYFQGTGAADDSGLPNDRFFAVRPEGSVSTLKIQRTERGDSAVYLCASSTRGGADTEAFFGQGTRLTVV.

V is TRBV14 and J is TRBJ1-2; D ambiguous. Between the trimmed V and J ends, which lost 4 bases and 4 bases, there was a span of 10 bases. CDR1 and CDR2 (germline): SGHDN, FVKESK. This CDR3 has 13 residues. The CDR3: CASSPGQLYGYTF. The CDR3 region has the DNA TGTGCCAGCAGCCCTGGGCAGCTCTATGGCTACACCTTC.

The gene calls are TRBV28 and TRBJ1-2; the match to TRBD1 covers 10 bases. The germline V gene has CDR1 MDHEN and CDR2 SYDVKM. V trimming: 4 bases; J trimming: 6 bases; junction bases outside the gene matches: 5. The CDR3 runs 14 residues. The CDR3 bases are TGTGCCAGCAGTTCGGGACAGGGGACTAATGGCTACACCTTC. Protein: CASSSGQGTNGYTF.

The rearrangement links TRBV9 to TRBJ2-7; 9 positions match TRBD1. This CDR3 contains 15 residues. Germline V gene sequence: CDR1 SGDLS, CDR2 YYNGEE. After removal of 3 bases from V and 4 bases from J, the junction contained 8 bases not matched to a gene. In nucleotides, the CDR3 is TGTGCCAGCAGCGCTGGGACAGGGAAAGGGTACGAGCAGTACTTC. Amino acid sequence: CASSAGTGKGYEQYF.

The chain combines TRBV7-2 with TRBJ2-2, with D possibly matching TRBD1 (6 bases). V lost 3 bases to trimming and J lost 6 bases, with 11 bases between them. CDR3 length: 14 residues. The germline V gene has CDR1 SGHTA and CDR2 FQGNSA. The CDR3 spells CASSFGQLPGELFF. The CDR3 DNA reads TGTGCCAGCAGCTTCGGACAGCTCCCCGGGGAGCTGTTTTTT.

The chain recombines TRBV5-4 with TRBJ1-5; 9 positions agree with TRBD1. There are 13 residues in the CDR3. From germline, CDR1 is SGHNT and CDR2 YYREEE (reference sequence). CDR3 sequence reads: CVSPGQGKQPQHF. In nucleotides, the CDR3 is TGTGTCAGTCCGGGACAGGGTAAGCAGCCCCAGCATTTT.

The chain is built from TRBV4-2 and TRBJ2-2; 8 bases agree with TRBD2. There are 17 residues in the CDR3. Germline trimming cut 6 bases from V and 1 base from J; bases unmatched to any gene: 10. From germline, CDR1 is LGHNA and CDR2 YNFKEQ. Here the CDR3 reads CASSYTSGSWNTGELFF. CDR3 in DNA: TGTGCCAGCAGTTATACTAGCGGTAGTTGGAACACCGGGGAGCTGTTTTTT.

This clone was counted a single time. The CDR3, as DNA: TGTGCCAGCAGTTATGACGGACAGTCCGTCGCTGAAGCTTTCTTT. Residues: CASSYDGQSVAEAFF. The chain is built from TRBV6-5 and TRBJ1-1; D might be TRBD1 (6 bases). CDR1 and CDR2 (germline): MNHEY, SVGAGI. The CDR3 contains 15 residues. With 3 bases removed from V and 6 bases from J, the gap between germline ends came to 17 bases.

The rearrangement links TRBV5-5 to TRBJ1-3; possible D gene TRBD1, 6 bases. V lost 0 bases and J 6 bases, leaving 10 bases between the germline ends. CDR3 length equals 14 residues. CDR1 is SGHKS, CDR2 YYEKEE, per germline (reference sequence). The DNA of the CDR3 is TGTGCCAGCAGCTTGGCCAGGGACAAAAACACCATATATTTT. It specifies CASSLARDKNTIYF. The full variable domain, with the rest looked up from reference TRBV5-5 and TRBJ1-3, is DAGVTQSPTHLIKTRGQQVTLRCSPISGHKSVSWYQQVLGQGPQFIFQYYEKEERGRGNFPDRFSARQFPNYSSELNVNALLLGDSALYLCASSLARDKNTIYFGEGSWLTVV.

As regards this clone: One junction end disagrees with the germline gene, perhaps due to a read error. The chain couples TRBV6-5 to TRBJ1-2; TRBD1 matches 8 bases. This CDR3 comprises 13 residues. Germline assignment: CDR1 MNHEY and CDR2 SVGAGI. The CDR3 DNA is TGTGCCAGCAGCGTTTTTCGTGGACAGGGCTCCCACTTC. Amino acid sequence: CASSVFRGQGSHF.

The rearrangement uses TRBV11-2 and TRBJ2-7; 10 bases are a match to TRBD2. Germline loops: CDR1 SGHAT, CDR2 FQNNGV. The CDR3 loop spans 16 amino acids. The junction had 11 bases not matched to a gene; V was cut back by 8 bases and J by 1 base. CDR3 DNA: TGTGCCAGCCAAACTAGCGGGGTCCCACTTTCCTACGAGCAGTACTTC. This gives the protein CASQTSGVPLSYEQYF.

The DNA for the CDR3 is TGTGCCAGCAGTCCCCACAGAGACACTGAAGCTTTCTTT. Protein sequence: CASSPHRDTEAFF. The chain links TRBV28 to TRBJ1-1; D remains ambiguous. The CDR3 has 13 amino acids. The V end lost 5 bases, the J end lost 3 bases, and 10 bases lay between the germline ends. Germline loops: CDR1 MDHEN, CDR2 SYDVKM.

J is TRBJ1-2 and V is TRBV29-1; 7 bases align to TRBD1. The V gene's germline CDR1 is SQVTM and CDR2 ANQGSEA. This CDR3 is built from 13 residues. Losses at the gene ends were 6 bases for V and 0 bases for J; bases not matched to a gene: 4. Here the CDR3 DNA reads TGCAGCGTCCACAGGGGTACTAACTATGGCTACACCTTC. Amino acids: CSVHRGTNYGYTF.

This clone was observed once. This sequence joins TRBV3-1 (or the pseudogene TRBV3-2) and TRBJ1-3; D is undetermined. The V gene's germline CDR1 is LGHDT and CDR2 YNNKEL (reference sequence). Between the trimmed V and J ends, which lost 0 bases and 4 bases, there was a span of 10 bases. The CDR3 is made up of 15 amino acids. CDR3 in amino acids: CASSQEGRLGNTIYF. The CDR3 DNA sequence: TGTGCCAGCAGCCAAGAAGGCAGGCTAGGAAACACCATATATTTT.

The rearrangement uses TRBV18 and TRBJ1-3; D is possibly TRBD1 (6 bases). Germline V gives CDR1 KGHSH, CDR2 LQKENI. Trimming stripped 2 bases from V and 1 base from J, with 12 bases between. The CDR3 is 16 residues long. The CDR3: CASSPAGGASGNTIYF. The DNA for the CDR3 is TGTGCCAGCTCACCAGCGGGGGGCGCTTCTGGAAACACCATATATTTT.

The V call is TRBV7-2, the J call TRBJ1-3; no clear D gene. Trimming took off 1 base at V and 0 bases at J, with 4 bases between the two ends. The CDR3 length is 14 residues. Germline CDR1 is SGHTA and CDR2 is FQGNSA. In DNA, the CDR3 is TGTGCCAGCAGCTTAGGAGGCTCTGGAAACACCATATATTTT. Translating it yields CASSLGGSGNTIYF.

The chain is built from TRBV5-4 and TRBJ2-1; weak D call: TRBD2 (6 bases). Germline loops: CDR1 SGHNT, CDR2 YYREEE (reference sequence). Deletions cut 0 bases from V and 7 bases from J, with 8 bases between. The CDR3 consists of 13 residues. This chain's CDR3 is CASSLDAGNEQFF. The CDR3 DNA reads as TGTGCCAGCAGCTTGGACGCGGGGAATGAGCAGTTCTTC. Based on the CDR3 plus reference TRBV5-4 and TRBJ2-1, the full variable domain is ETGVTQSPTHLIKTRGQQVTLRCSSQSGHNTVSWYQQALGQGPQFIFQYYREEENGRGNFPPRFSGLQFPNYSSELNVNALELDDSALYLCASSLDAGNEQFFGPGTRLTVL.

The CDR3 loop is CASSLQGAGEKLFF. In nucleotides, the CDR3 is TGTGCCAGCAGCTTGCAGGGGGCTGGTGAAAAACTGTTTTTT. The rearrangement links TRBV5-4 to TRBJ1-4, with 8 bases matching TRBD1. The CDR3 is 14 residues long. The germline V gene encodes CDR1 SGHNT and CDR2 YYREEE (reference sequence). The V and J ends lost 1 base and 7 bases, in that order; junction bases with no gene match: 3. Drawing the rest from reference TRBV5-4 and TRBJ1-4, the complete variable domain is ETGVTQSPTHLIKTRGQQVTLRCSSQSGHNTVSWYQQALGQGPQFIFQYYREEENGRGNFPPRFSGLQFPNYSSELNVNALELDDSALYLCASSLQGAGEKLFFGSGTQLSVL.